Listed below are T cell receptor beta chains from one sample, sequenced in a study of blood T cell repertoires in COVID-19. Sequencing used immunoSEQ multiplex PCR; TCRdb keeps in-frame clones, though not all of them. The sample holds 200,000 to 250,000 clones, about 89% seen once. What was sequenced was peripheral blood. Every receptor here comes from a woman aged 55-75 years who had recovered from COVID-19. Each CDR3 is given with its conserved first and last residue. A D gene is named only where the DNA matches it firmly. Rows give clone size only sometimes, using once, few, many, or a class for an expanded clone.

TRBV6-6,NA,TRBJ1-6,TRBD1,CASTGQGAYSPLHF,TGTGCCAGCACCGGACAGGGGGCATATTCACCCCTCCACTTT
TRBV27,NA,TRBJ1-1,NA,CASRTENTEAFF,TGTGCCAGCAGGACAGAGAACACTGAAGCTTTCTTT
TRBV6-5,NA,TRBJ1-2,TRBD1,CASKVRDRFGYTF,TGTGCCAGCAAAGTTCGGGACAGGTTTGGCTACACCTTC
TRBV11-2,NA,TRBJ2-7,TRBD1,CASSPGTARYEQYF,TGTGCCAGCAGCCCCGGGACAGCAAGGTACGAGCAGTACTTC
TRBV7-3,few,TRBJ2-7,NA,CASSTTLTGEGEQYF,TGTGCCAGCAGCACAACGCTGACAGGGGAGGGCGAGCAGTACTTC
TRBV2,NA,TRBJ1-4,TRBD1,CASVGQTNEKLFF,TGTGCCAGCGTGGGACAGACTAATGAAAAACTGTTTTTT
TRBV3-1/TRBV3-2,NA,TRBJ2-1,NA,CASSLLSHNEQFF,TGTGCCAGCAGCCTTCTGTCTCACAATGAGCAGTTCTTC
TRBV19,NA,TRBJ2-3,TRBD2,CASSMSASGGDTDTQYF,TGTGCCAGTAGTATGTCGGCTAGCGGGGGAGACACAGATACGCAGTATTTT
TRBV18,once,TRBJ1-5,TRBD1,CASSPTAGGSYSNQPQHF,TGTGCCAGCTCACCTACGGCAGGGGGGTCTTATAGCAATCAGCCCCAGCATTTT
TRBV19,NA,TRBJ1-4,NA,CASSIRRDQEKLFF,TGTGCCAGTAGTATAAGGAGGGATCAGGAAAAACTGTTTTTT
TRBV7-3,NA,TRBJ2-5,NA,CASSLTGARKNDKETQYF,TGTGCCAGCAGCCTGACAGGAGCCCGGAAGAACGATAAAGAGACCCAGTACTTC
TRBV3-1/TRBV3-2,NA,TRBJ1-4,NA,CASSQDPGNEKLFF,TGTGCCAGCAGCCAAGATCCCGGTAATGAAAAACTGTTTTTT
TRBV6-2/TRBV6-3,NA,TRBJ1-2,TRBD1,CASSYSFGTGPSYGYTF,TGTGCCAGCAGTTACTCCTTCGGGACAGGCCCTTCTTATGGCTACACCTTC
TRBV6-6,NA,TRBJ1-6,TRBD1,CASSPRQGDSPLHF,TGTGCCAGCAGTCCGAGACAGGGAGATTCACCCCTCCACTTT
TRBV10-1,NA,TRBJ1-2,NA,CASSDVGSRGGYTF,TGCGCCAGCAGTGACGTCGGGTCGAGAGGGGGCTACACCTTC
TRBV15,NA,TRBJ2-1,TRBD2,CATSRGSGVYNEQFF,TGTGCCACCAGCAGAGGAAGCGGGGTCTACAATGAGCAGTTCTTC
TRBV6-5,NA,TRBJ1-3,TRBD1,CASSPGGRNTIYF,TGTGCCAGCAGTCCAGGGGGCAGAAACACCATATATTTT
TRBV9,NA,TRBJ2-1,TRBD2,CASSVGASGGNEQFF,TGTGCCAGCAGCGTAGGGGCTAGCGGGGGAAATGAGCAGTTCTTC
TRBV18,once,TRBJ2-7,TRBD1,CASSPRQGGAYEQYF,TGTGCCAGCTCACCCCGACAGGGTGGGGCCTACGAGCAGTACTTC
TRBV5-1,NA,TRBJ1-6,NA,CASSLEEGGFSPLHF,TGCGCCAGCAGCTTGGAGGAGGGAGGTTTTTCACCCCTCCACTTT
TRBV10-3,NA,TRBJ2-2,TRBD2,CAITPIKAGGPNTGELFF,TGTGCCATCACCCCAATTAAAGCGGGGGGCCCGAACACCGGGGAGCTGTTTTTT
TRBV7-7,NA,TRBJ2-1,NA,CASSPSARSSYNEQFF,TGTGCTAGCAGCCCAAGTGCGCGGAGCTCCTACAATGAGCAGTTCTTC
TRBV7-9,NA,TRBJ1-2,NA,CASRLDTSNYGYTF,TGTGCCAGCAGGCTGGACACATCTAACTATGGCTACACCTTC
TRBV5-1,few,TRBJ2-1,TRBD1,CASSGGAGGYNEQFF,TGCGCCAGCAGCGGTGGGGCAGGGGGATACAATGAGCAGTTCTTC
TRBV4-2,NA,TRBJ1-6,NA,CASNNLEGHSPLHF,TGTGCCAGCAACAATTTGGAGGGGCACTCACCCCTCCACTTT
TRBV5-8,NA,TRBJ2-3,NA,CASRALLETDTQYF,TGTGCCAGCAGAGCTCTACTTGAGACAGATACGCAGTATTTT
TRBV28,NA,TRBJ2-7,TRBD2,CASSFGLARSSYEQYF,TGTGCCAGCAGTTTCGGACTAGCGCGTAGCTCCTACGAGCAGTACTTC
TRBV2,NA,TRBJ2-5,NA,CASSRGSQETQYF,TGTGCCAGCTCCAGGGGATCGCAGGAGACCCAGTACTTC
TRBV6-5,few,TRBJ1-4,TRBD1,CASRPGQPNEKLFF,TGTGCCAGCAGGCCGGGACAGCCTAATGAAAAACTGTTTTTT
TRBV3-1/TRBV3-2,NA,TRBJ2-5,TRBD2,CASSHKLPGTSGGAGETQYF,TGTGCCAGCAGCCATAAACTTCCCGGGACTAGCGGGGGGGCAGGAGAGACCCAGTACTTC
TRBV4-2,few,TRBJ1-2,NA,CASSQRGGGGYTF,TGTGCCAGCAGCCAACGGGGTGGCGGTGGCTACACCTTC
TRBV5-1,NA,TRBJ1-1,TRBD1,CASTPARQGANTEAFF,TGCGCCAGCACGCCGGCGCGGCAGGGGGCGAACACTGAAGCTTTCTTT
TRBV5-5,NA,TRBJ1-2,NA,CASSLSRGMDYGYTF,TGTGCCAGCAGCTTGTCCCGGGGTATGGACTATGGCTACACCTTC
TRBV18,few,TRBJ1-2,NA,CASSPNAAGDYGYTF,TGTGCCAGCTCACCAAATGCCGCGGGGGACTATGGCTACACCTTC
TRBV29-1,NA,TRBJ2-3,TRBD2,CSVKRGSTDTQYF,TGCAGCGTCAAGCGGGGGAGCACAGATACGCAGTATTTT
TRBV4-1,NA,TRBJ2-7,TRBD1,CASSRGQDSYYEQYF,TGCGCCAGCAGCCGCGGACAGGATTCGTACTACGAGCAGTACTTC
TRBV10-3,NA,TRBJ1-2,NA,CAISEWGGTVYGYTF,TGTGCCATCAGTGAATGGGGAGGTACAGTCTATGGCTACACCTTC
TRBV2,NA,TRBJ2-2,NA,CASSAAEGVGGELFF,TGTGCCAGCAGTGCGGCCGAAGGGGTGGGCGGGGAGCTGTTTTTT
TRBV9,NA,TRBJ2-7,TRBD2,CASSVARSGDYEQYF,TGTGCCAGCAGCGTAGCACGTAGCGGGGACTACGAGCAGTACTTC
TRBV7-2,NA,TRBJ2-2,TRBD2,CASSLGGGATGELFF,TGTGCCAGCAGCTTAGGCGGGGGGGCTACCGGGGAGCTGTTTTTT
TRBV28,NA,TRBJ2-7,TRBD1,CASRRQGVYEQYF,TGTGCCAGCAGGCGACAGGGGGTCTACGAGCAGTACTTC
TRBV19,NA,TRBJ2-7,TRBD1,CASSEQTGGAFEQYF,TGTGCCAGTAGTGAACAGACAGGGGGGGCATTCGAGCAGTACTTC
TRBV4-1,NA,TRBJ2-3,NA,CASAGTTHVADTQYF,TGCGCCAGCGCAGGGACAACTCACGTGGCAGATACGCAGTATTTT
TRBV28,NA,TRBJ2-7,TRBD1,CASRSGQAPEQYF,TGTGCCAGCAGATCCGGACAGGCCCCCGAGCAGTACTTC
TRBV5-1,few,TRBJ2-2,TRBD1,CASALTGGYTGELFF,TGCGCCAGCGCCTTGACAGGGGGCTACACCGGGGAGCTGTTTTTT